These 26 T cell receptor beta chains share one sample of origin, sequenced in a study of shared clonotypes between healthy human individuals. The naive CD8 subset, CD45RO-negative cells positively selected for CCR7, excluded terminally differentiated effector memory CD45RA+ cells. Using immunoSEQ multiplex PCR, the repertoire was profiled, and TCRdb retains in-frame clones only, with some absent. The data show nearly 2 million clones, around 96% seen once. Sequencing was performed on naive CD8+ T cells sorted from blood. These receptors all come from a man between 18 and 29 years old in good health.

The chain joins TRBV27 to TRBJ2-7; 11 nucleotides agree with TRBD2. The ends lost 4 bases at V and 2 bases at J; junction bases unmatched: 7. CDR1 and CDR2 from the germline V gene are MNHEY and SMNVEV (reference sequence). This CDR3 contains 16 residues. CDR3 region: CASSSRLAGSPYEQYF. CDR3 DNA sequence: TGTGCCAGCAGTTCGAGACTAGCGGGATCCCCCTACGAGCAGTACTTC.

The chain employs TRBV7-6 and TRBJ2-7; 11 bases map to TRBD2. The CDR3 totals 14 residues. From germline, CDR1 is SGHVS and CDR2 FNYEAQ. J gave up 2 bases and V 6 bases, and 3 bases lay outside the gene matches. CDR3 residues: CASSLLAGAYEQYF. CDR3 nucleotides: TGTGCCAGCAGTCTACTAGCGGGAGCCTACGAGCAGTACTTC. Combining the CDR3 with reference TRBV7-6 and TRBJ2-7 gives the whole variable domain GAGVSQSPRYKVTKRGQDVALRCDPISGHVSLYWYRQALGQGPEFLTYFNYEAQQDKSGLPNDRFSAERPEGSISTLTIQRTEQRDSAMYRCASSLLAGAYEQYFGPGTRLTVT.

The chain employs TRBV30 and TRBJ1-2, with a weak D call TRBD1 (6 bases). V was shortened by 3 bases and J by 2 bases, with 19 bases between the two germline ends. This CDR3 is built from 16 residues. The germline V gene has CDR1 GTSNPN and CDR2 SVGIG (reference sequence). The CDR3 DNA reads TGTGCCTGGAGCCCTGACTTCCTAGGGGGGAACTATGGCTACACCTTC. Its translation is CAWSPDFLGGNYGYTF. Full variable domain (missing parts from reference TRBV30 and TRBJ1-2): SQTIHQWPATLVQPVGSPLSLECTVEGTSNPNLYWYRQAAGRGLQLLFYSVGIGQISSEVPQNLSASRPQDRQFILSSKKLLLSDSGFYLCAWSPDFLGGNYGYTFGSGTRLTVV.

The chain couples TRBV30 to TRBJ2-7; D possibly corresponds to TRBD1 (5 bases). Trimming shortened V by 4 bases and J by 6 bases, and 13 bases separated the two germline ends. Per germline, CDR1 GTSNPN and CDR2 SVGIG (reference sequence). The length of the CDR3 is 12 residues. CDR3 coding DNA: TGTGCCTGGACAGGGTTCTCCGGCGAGCAGTACTTC. It codes for CAWTGFSGEQYF.

The rearrangement uses TRBV5-1 and TRBJ1-1, with TRBD1 as a possible D gene (6 bases). The CDR3 spans 15 residues. The germline gives CDR1 SGHRS, CDR2 YFSETQ. Trimming pared 7 bases from V and 3 bases from J, leaving 19 bases between. The CDR3 coding sequence is TGCGCCAGCCGCATAAACCCGGGGGCAGACACTGAAGCTTTCTTT. Its protein is CASRINPGADTEAFF.

The J gene is TRBJ2-5, the V gene TRBV5-4, with D possibly TRBD2 on 5 matching bases. This CDR3 has 16 residues. V gave up 5 bases and J gave up 1 base, with 18 bases separating them. The germline V gene encodes CDR1 SGHNT and CDR2 YYREEE (reference sequence). The CDR3 DNA reads as TGTGCCAGCAGTACTCCGGCAGAGGGCCTCCAAGAGACCCAGTACTTC. Translated: CASSTPAEGLQETQYF.

This clone was counted once. V usage is TRBV9 and J usage is TRBJ2-5, with D maybe TRBD1 (6 bases). V lost 3 bases and J 5 bases, leaving 17 bases between the germline ends. The CDR3 is made up of 15 amino acids. CDR1 and CDR2 from the germline V gene are SGDLS and YYNGEE. The CDR3 reads CASSAYDRISETQYF. DNA for the CDR3: TGTGCCAGCAGCGCGTACGACAGGATAAGTGAGACCCAGTACTTC.

This sequence joins TRBV7-3 and TRBJ1-3; TRBD1 might be the D (5 bases). The V gene's germline CDR1 is SGHTA and CDR2 FQGTGA. The CDR3 is made up of 17 amino acids. V gave up 6 bases and J gave up 1 base, with 19 bases separating them. Here the CDR3 reads CASSPLWQGLSGNTIYF. The CDR3 DNA sequence: TGTGCCAGCAGTCCATTGTGGCAGGGCCTATCTGGAAACACCATATATTTT. Using reference TRBV7-3 and TRBJ1-3 for the parts outside the CDR3, the full variable domain is GAGVSQTPSNKVTEKGKYVELRCDPISGHTALYWYRQSLGQGPEFLIYFQGTGAADDSGLPNDRFFAVRPEGSVSTLKIQRTERGDSAVYLCASSPLWQGLSGNTIYFGEGSWLTVV.

The chain recombines TRBV5-1 with TRBJ2-2; 12 bases are shared with TRBD2. Germline trimming cut 5 bases from V and 4 bases from J; bases unmatched to any gene: 9. The germline V gene has CDR1 SGHRS and CDR2 YFSETQ. This CDR3 contains 17 residues. The CDR3 DNA is TGCGCCAGCAGTCCCCTAGCGGGAGGGCCAAGCACCGGGGAGCTGTTTTTT. This gives the protein CASSPLAGGPSTGELFF.

The genes are TRBV10-2 and TRBJ1-2; D not resolved. This CDR3 is 15 amino acids long. From germline, CDR1 is WSHSY and CDR2 SAAADI. V gave up 1 base and J gave up 4 bases, with 13 bases separating them. The CDR3 DNA is TGCGCCAGCAGTGAGTGGGAGTCAAGTGTCTATGGCTACACCTTC. Encoded protein: CASSEWESSVYGYTF.

The rearrangement joins TRBV6-1 to TRBJ1-2; perhaps TRBD1 as D (6 bases). Germline loops: CDR1 MNHNS, CDR2 SASEGT. Trimming stripped 2 bases from V and 3 bases from J, with 13 bases between. There are 15 residues in the CDR3. DNA for the CDR3: TGTGCCAGCAGTGAACGGGGGCCGTCTTACTATGGCTACACCTTC. As protein: CASSERGPSYYGYTF.

V usage is TRBV28 and J usage is TRBJ1-6, with D uncertain. Per the germline V gene, CDR1 is MDHEN and CDR2 is SYDVKM. This CDR3 is built from 14 residues. Trimming removed 5 bases from V and 5 bases from J, with 10 bases in between. The CDR3 is CASSPLENNSPLHF. The CDR3 DNA follows: TGTGCCAGCAGTCCACTCGAAAATAATTCACCCCTCCACTTT. The complete variable domain, with remaining parts taken from reference TRBV28 and TRBJ1-6, reads DVKVTQSSRYLVKRTGEKVFLECVQDMDHENMFWYRQDPGLGLRLIYFSYDVKMKEKGDIPEGYSVSREKKERFSLILESASTNQTSMYLCASSPLENNSPLHFGNGTRLTVT.

This clone showed up just once. This sequence joins TRBV2 and TRBJ2-7; weak D call: TRBD2 (5 bases). V dropped 1 base and J dropped 1 base, with 17 bases sitting between them. The CDR3 spans 17 residues. Per germline, CDR1 SNHLY and CDR2 FYNNEI. The chain's CDR3 is CASSEGPSGGDSYEQYF. The CDR3, as DNA: TGTGCCAGCAGTGAAGGGCCCTCCGGAGGAGATTCCTACGAGCAGTACTTC. Combining the CDR3 with reference TRBV2 and TRBJ2-7 gives the whole variable domain EPEVTQTPSHQVTQMGQEVILRCVPISNHLYFYWYRQILGQKVEFLVSFYNNEISEKSEIFDDQFSVERPDGSNFTLKIRSTKLEDSAMYFCASSEGPSGGDSYEQYFGPGTRLTVT.

The chain is built from TRBV11-1 and TRBJ2-7; 8 bases agree with TRBD2. This CDR3 spans 14 amino acids. From germline, CDR1 is SGHAT and CDR2 FQDESV (reference sequence). Trimming at V came to 6 bases and at J to 2 bases, leaving 6 bases not matched to a gene. The CDR3 region is CASSSTSGAYEQYF. CDR3 bases: TGTGCCAGCAGTTCTACTAGCGGAGCCTACGAGCAGTACTTC.

This sequence joins TRBV25-1 and TRBJ1-1; no firm D call. The germline V and J ends were trimmed by 3 bases and 9 bases, with 11 bases remaining between them. Germline V gene lookup returns CDR1 MGHDK and CDR2 SYGVNS. The CDR3 contains 12 residues. The CDR3 protein is CASSDQYRKAFF. CDR3 nucleotides: TGTGCCAGCAGTGATCAATATCGGAAAGCTTTCTTT.

The chain links TRBV9 to TRBJ1-2; D not certain. From germline, CDR1 is SGDLS and CDR2 YYNGEE. There are 14 residues in the CDR3. V was clipped by 1 base and J by 8 bases, with 15 bases between them. This chain's CDR3 is CASSVMVGPGGYTF. CDR3 DNA: TGTGCCAGCAGCGTAATGGTAGGGCCGGGAGGCTACACCTTC.

The rearrangement joins TRBV12-5 to TRBJ1-2; 11 nucleotides agree with TRBD1. From germline, CDR1 is LGHNT and CDR2 FRNRAP. CDR3 size: 16 residues. V was clipped by 5 bases and J by 7 bases; unmatched bases: 12. CDR3 nucleotides: TGTGCTAGTGGTAAAGGACAGGGGGCGCACTATAGTGGCTACACCTTC. The encoded protein is CASGKGQGAHYSGYTF. Variable domain in full (rest from reference TRBV12-5 and TRBJ1-2): DARVTQTPRHKVTEMGQEVTMRCQPILGHNTVFWYRQTMMQGLELLAYFRNRAPLDDSGMPKDRFSAEMPDATLATLKIQPSEPRDSAVYFCASGKGQGAHYSGYTFGSGTRLTVV.

The chain carries TRBV7-9 and TRBJ2-1, with 7 bases lining up with TRBD2. V shed 4 bases and J 5 bases; nucleotides not matched to a gene: 5. The CDR3 has 14 amino acids. Per the germline V gene, CDR1 is SEHNR and CDR2 is FQNEAQ (reference sequence). CDR3 region: CASSSTGGNNEQFF. CDR3 DNA sequence: TGTGCCAGCAGCTCCACCGGGGGGAACAATGAGCAGTTCTTC.

The V gene is TRBV7-2, the J gene TRBJ2-7; the D is unclear. V was shortened by 3 bases and J by 3 bases, with 12 bases between the two germline ends. Germline V gives CDR1 SGHTA, CDR2 FQGNSA. This CDR3 has 14 residues. CDR3 loop: CASSLFGGNYEQYF. The CDR3 DNA is TGTGCCAGCAGCTTGTTCGGCGGTAACTACGAGCAGTACTTC.

This rearrangement joins TRBV30 to TRBJ1-6, with 7 nucleotides matching TRBD1. Losses at the gene ends were 3 bases for V and 10 bases for J; bases not matched to a gene: 9. Germline V gene sequence: CDR1 GTSNPN, CDR2 SVGIG (reference sequence). The CDR3 extends over 14 amino acids. The CDR3 sequence is CAWSPGTDGSPLHF. CDR3 sequence (DNA): TGTGCCTGGAGCCCCGGGACAGATGGCTCACCCCTCCACTTT.

This clone was seen a single time. The chain joins TRBV25-1 to TRBJ1-3, with D possibly being TRBD1 (5 bases). Trimming removed 6 bases from V and 0 bases from J, with 18 bases in between. The CDR3 covers 17 residues. CDR1 and CDR2 from the germline V gene are MGHDK and SYGVNS. In DNA form, the CDR3 reads TGTGCCAGCAGCGTAAGAGGGGTCAGATACTCTGGAAACACCATATATTTT. It specifies CASSVRGVRYSGNTIYF.

V and J are TRBV6-6 and TRBJ2-3; D remains ambiguous. The germline V gene encodes CDR1 MNHNY and CDR2 SVGAGI (reference sequence). V lost 5 bases and J lost 1, with 16 bases in between. This CDR3 has 16 amino acids. The CDR3 nucleotides are TGTGCCAGCAGTCCGACCCGAGTTGGGGGCACAGATACGCAGTATTTT. This encodes CASSPTRVGGTDTQYF.

This clone came up once. The rearrangement links TRBV28 to TRBJ2-3; D not resolved. CDR1 is MDHEN, CDR2 SYDVKM, per germline. Trimming pared 2 bases from V and 0 bases from J, leaving 6 bases between. The CDR3 is made up of 14 amino acids. Written as DNA, the CDR3 is TGTGCCAGCAGTTTACCTTCTAGCACAGATACGCAGTATTTT. Translated, it gives CASSLPSSTDTQYF. Together with reference TRBV28 and TRBJ2-3, the CDR3 gives the full variable domain: DVKVTQSSRYLVKRTGEKVFLECVQDMDHENMFWYRQDPGLGLRLIYFSYDVKMKEKGDIPEGYSVSREKKERFSLILESASTNQTSMYLCASSLPSSTDTQYFGPGTRLTVL.

This sequence joins TRBV6-1 and TRBJ1-2; D is undetermined. This CDR3 is built from 15 residues. Germline-derived CDR1 and CDR2 are MNHNS and SASEGT. Trimming removed 8 bases from V and 3 bases from J, with 19 bases in between. Here the CDR3 reads CASRPVLARDYGYTF. The CDR3, as DNA: TGTGCCAGCCGCCCGGTATTGGCTCGGGACTATGGCTACACCTTC.

With regard to this clone: Other DNA variants within this sample encode the same CDR3. The chain has TRBV9 and TRBJ2-7; D uncertain. The CDR3 totals 14 residues. Trimming took off 0 bases at V and 2 bases at J, with 9 bases between the two ends. CDR1 is SGDLS, CDR2 YYNGEE, per germline. CDR3 nucleotide sequence: TGTGCCAGCAGCGTAGGAGGCACCACCTACGAGCAGTACTTC. It codes for CASSVGGTTYEQYF.

This sequence joins TRBV5-6 and TRBJ2-7; possible D gene TRBD2, 6 bases. Germline V gene data show CDR1 as SGHDT and CDR2 as YYEEEE. The ends were cut back, 0 bases at V and 2 bases at J, with 12 bases in the middle. The CDR3 totals 15 residues. DNA of the CDR3: TGTGCCAGCAGCTTGGGGCCGTGGGGGGCCTACGAGCAGTACTTC. It codes for CASSLGPWGAYEQYF.